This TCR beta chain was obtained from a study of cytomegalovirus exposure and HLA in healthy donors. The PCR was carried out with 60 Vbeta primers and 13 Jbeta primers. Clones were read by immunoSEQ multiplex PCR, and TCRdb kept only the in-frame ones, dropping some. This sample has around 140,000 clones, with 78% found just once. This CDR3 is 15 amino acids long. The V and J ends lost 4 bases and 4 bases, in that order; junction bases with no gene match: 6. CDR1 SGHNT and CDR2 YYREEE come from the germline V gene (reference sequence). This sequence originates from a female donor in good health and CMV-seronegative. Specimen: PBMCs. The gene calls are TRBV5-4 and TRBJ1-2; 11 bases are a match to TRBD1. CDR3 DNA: TGTGCCAGCAGCGCTCCGGGACAGGGGGTCTATGGCTACACCTTC. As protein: CASSAPGQGVYGYTF.